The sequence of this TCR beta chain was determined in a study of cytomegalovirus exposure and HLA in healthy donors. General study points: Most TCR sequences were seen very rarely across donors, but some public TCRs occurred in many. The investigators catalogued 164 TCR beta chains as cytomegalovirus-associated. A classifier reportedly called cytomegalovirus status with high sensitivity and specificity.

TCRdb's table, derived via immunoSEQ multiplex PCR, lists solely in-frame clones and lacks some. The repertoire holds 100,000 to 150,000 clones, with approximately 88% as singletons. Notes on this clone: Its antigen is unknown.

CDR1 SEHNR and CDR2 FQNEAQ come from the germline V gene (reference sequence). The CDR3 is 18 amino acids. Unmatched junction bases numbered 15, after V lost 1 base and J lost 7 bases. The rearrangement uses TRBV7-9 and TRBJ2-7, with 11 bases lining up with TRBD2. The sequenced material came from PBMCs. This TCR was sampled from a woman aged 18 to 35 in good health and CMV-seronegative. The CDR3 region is CASSLGLASGRSSGEQYF. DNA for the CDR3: TGTGCCAGCAGCTTAGGTTTAGCTAGCGGGAGGAGTTCAGGAGAGCAGTACTTC.